These 17 T cell receptor beta chains were all obtained from the same sample, sequenced in a study of radiotherapy plus CTLA-4 blockade in lung cancer. Generated by immunoSEQ multiplex PCR, the TCRdb table keeps only in-frame clones and is missing some. The sample shows 35,000 or so clones, approximately 89% of them seen only once. Sample: peripheral blood, taken from a patient treated with radiotherapy plus ipilimumab. Receptors were obtained from a human donor with non-small cell lung cancer who had stable disease on radiotherapy plus ipilimumab.

This sequence joins TRBV27 and TRBJ1-1; no clear D. This CDR3 region has 13 residues. Trimming took off 0 bases at V and 2 bases at J, with 4 bases between the two ends. Germline V gene data show CDR1 as MNHEY and CDR2 as SMNVEV (reference sequence). CDR3 residues: CASSLSLNTEAFF. The DNA of the CDR3 is TGTGCCAGCAGTTTATCTCTTAACACTGAAGCTTTCTTT.

V gene TRBV11-2 combines with J gene TRBJ1-5; 7 bases align to TRBD1. Losses at the gene ends were 4 bases for V and 7 bases for J; bases not matched to a gene: 10. Germline V gives CDR1 SGHAT, CDR2 FQNNGV. The CDR3 consists of 15 residues. The CDR3 region is CASSSLQGLGQPQHF. CDR3 coding DNA: TGTGCCAGCAGCTCTTTACAGGGGTTAGGGCAGCCCCAGCATTTT.

The rearrangement joins TRBV2 to TRBJ2-1; tentative D call: TRBD2 (6 bases). Trimming left V 8 bases short and J 5 bases short, with 16 bases between. Germline V gene sequence: CDR1 SNHLY, CDR2 FYNNEI. The CDR3 loop spans 14 amino acids. The CDR3 loop reads CASSPGGNHNEQFF. The CDR3 bases are TGTGCCAGCTCCCCCGGCGGGAACCACAATGAGCAGTTCTTC.

The rearrangement uses TRBV13 and TRBJ1-6, with 8 bases fitting TRBD1. This CDR3 spans 15 amino acids. The V gene end was trimmed by 4 bases and the J gene end by 6 bases; junction bases not matched to a gene: 5. Germline V gene data show CDR1 as PRHDT and CDR2 as FYEKMQ (reference sequence). In DNA, the CDR3 is TGTGCCAGCAGCTCGGGACAGGCGCTTAATTCACCCCTCCACTTT. The encoded protein is CASSSGQALNSPLHF.

This rearrangement joins TRBV13 to TRBJ1-3; D is uncertain. V lost 0 bases and J 3 bases, leaving 9 bases between the germline ends. There are 15 residues in the CDR3. Per the germline V gene, CDR1 is PRHDT and CDR2 is FYEKMQ (reference sequence). The CDR3 nucleotides read TGTGCCAGCAGCTTAGGGGTAGCCAATGGAAACACCATATATTTT. Protein: CASSLGVANGNTIYF.

The genes are TRBV7-2 and TRBJ2-4; TRBD2 matches 8 bases. The CDR3 is 17 amino acids. Trimming removed 3 bases from V and 0 bases from J; junction bases left unmatched: 7. CDR1 is SGHTA, CDR2 FQGNSA, per germline. CDR3 region: CASSFGTSGVAKNIQYF. In nucleotides, the CDR3 is TGTGCCAGCAGCTTCGGCACTAGCGGAGTAGCCAAAAACATTCAGTACTTC.

V usage is TRBV6-6 and J usage is TRBJ2-1; tentatively, D is TRBD2 (6 bases). Trimming stripped 0 bases from V and 6 bases from J, with 12 bases between. Germline CDR1 reads MNHNY; CDR2 reads SVGAGI (reference sequence). The CDR3 sequence is 15 residues long. As DNA, the CDR3 is TGTGCCAGCAGTTACTCGGAGGGCTCGTCCAATGAGCAGTTCTTC. Translating gives CASSYSEGSSNEQFF.

In its sample, this clone was seen a few times. The genes are TRBV6-6 and TRBJ1-2; no reliable D call. CDR3 size: 14 residues. Germline-derived CDR1 and CDR2 are MNHNY and SVGAGI (reference sequence). Deletions cut 5 bases from V and 2 bases from J, with 12 bases between. CDR3 residues: CASSPRSVNYGYTF. CDR3 bases: TGTGCCAGCAGTCCCCGGAGCGTCAACTATGGCTACACCTTC.

In its sample, this clone was seen once. The J gene is TRBJ2-7, the V gene TRBV7-9; the D gene is possibly TRBD2 (6 bases). Trimming took 7 bases from V and 6 from J, leaving 19 bases between them. The CDR3 contains 14 residues. CDR1 and CDR2 (germline): SEHNR, FQNEAQ (reference sequence). CDR3 coding DNA: TGTGCCAGCATCGGTGTTGGAGAAGCGGGCGAGCAGTACTTC. This translates into CASIGVGEAGEQYF. The complete variable domain, with remaining parts taken from reference TRBV7-9 and TRBJ2-7, reads DTGVSQNPRHKITKRGQNVTFRCDPISEHNRLYWYRQTLGQGPEFLTYFQNEAQLEKSRLLSDRFSAERPKGSFSTLEIQRTEQGDSAMYLCASIGVGEAGEQYFGPGTRLTVT.

This chain uses TRBV6-6 with TRBJ2-1; 8 nucleotides agree with TRBD2. The germline V gene has CDR1 MNHNY and CDR2 SVGAGI (reference sequence). The CDR3 is 16 amino acids. V was pared by 6 bases and J by 3 bases, with 10 bases of the junction left unmatched. CDR3 protein: CASRTTTSGVYNEQFF. The CDR3 region has the DNA TGTGCCAGCAGGACAACTACTAGCGGAGTCTACAATGAGCAGTTCTTC.

This chain's CDR3 is CASSPLAYNNEQFF. The CDR3 nucleotides are TGTGCCAGCAGCCCCCTAGCTTACAACAATGAGCAGTTCTTC. The V and J genes are TRBV27 and TRBJ2-1, with a weak D call TRBD2 (5 bases). Trimming pared 6 bases from V and 5 bases from J, leaving 14 bases between. This CDR3 contains 14 residues. Germline V CDR1 and CDR2: MNHEY, SMNVEV (reference sequence).

The rearrangement links TRBV27 to TRBJ1-2; D not certain. Germline V lookup: CDR1 MNHEY, CDR2 SMNVEV (reference sequence). This CDR3 region has 14 residues. The germline V and J ends were trimmed by 2 bases and 0 bases, with 7 bases remaining between them. CDR3 DNA: TGTGCCAGCAGTTTAGCAACGGCTAACTATGGCTACACCTTC. Its translation: CASSLATANYGYTF.

V gene TRBV11-2 combines with J gene TRBJ2-5; the match to TRBD2 covers 11 bases. Germline V gene lookup returns CDR1 SGHAT and CDR2 FQNNGV. The V gene end was trimmed by 0 bases and the J gene end by 5 bases; junction bases not matched to a gene: 5. The CDR3 is 16 residues long. As DNA, the CDR3 is TGTGCCAGCAGCTTAGAGATAGCGGGAGGGGGCGAGACCCAGTACTTC. It encodes CASSLEIAGGGETQYF.

V gene TRBV10-3 combines with J gene TRBJ2-1; 12 nucleotides align to TRBD2. Germline V gene sequence: CDR1 ENHRY, CDR2 SYGVKD. V lost 6 bases, J lost 2 bases, and 2 bases stayed unmatched. This CDR3 comprises 15 residues. The CDR3 nucleotides are TGTGCCATCAGGAGGACTAGCGGGACCTACAATGAGCAGTTCTTC. Translation gives CAIRRTSGTYNEQFF.

Regarding this clone: Other DNA variants within this sample encode the same CDR3. The rearrangement joins TRBV6-1 to TRBJ1-5; D possibly corresponds to TRBD1 (5 bases). Per the germline V gene, CDR1 is MNHNS and CDR2 is SASEGT. Trimming removed 3 bases from V and 7 bases from J, with 10 bases in between. CDR3 length: 13 residues. The CDR3 loop reads CASSDGGRQPQHF. The CDR3 bases are TGTGCCAGCAGTGATGGGGGGAGGCAGCCCCAGCATTTT.

A remark on this clone: Compared with germline, one end of the junction differs, possibly owing to a read error. For the CDR3, the DNA is TGTGCCAGCAGTTTGGTTAGGGAGACCCGGTACTTC. Translation: CASSLVRETRYF. The genes are TRBV28 and TRBJ2-5; perhaps TRBD2 as D (5 bases). Germline assignment: CDR1 MDHEN and CDR2 SYDVKM. The length of the CDR3 is 12 residues.

V is TRBV11-2 and J is TRBJ2-7; 7 bases align to TRBD2. Germline assignment: CDR1 SGHAT and CDR2 FQNNGV. The CDR3 runs to 14 residues. The V gene end was trimmed by 2 bases and the J gene end by 2 bases; junction bases not matched to a gene: 3. CDR3 sequence (DNA): TGTGCCAGCAGCTTACCGGGGGGTCCCTACGAGCAGTACTTC. This encodes CASSLPGGPYEQYF.